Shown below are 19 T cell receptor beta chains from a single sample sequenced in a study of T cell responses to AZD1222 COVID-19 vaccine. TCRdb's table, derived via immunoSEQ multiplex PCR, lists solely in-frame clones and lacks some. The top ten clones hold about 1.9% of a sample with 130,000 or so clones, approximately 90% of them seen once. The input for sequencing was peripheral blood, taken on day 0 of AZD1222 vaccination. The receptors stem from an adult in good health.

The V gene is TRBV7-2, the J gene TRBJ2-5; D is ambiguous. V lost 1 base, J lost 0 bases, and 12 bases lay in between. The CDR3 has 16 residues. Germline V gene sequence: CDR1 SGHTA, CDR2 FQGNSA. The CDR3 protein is CASSLDSRTYQETQYF. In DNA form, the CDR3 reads TGTGCCAGCAGCTTAGATTCGCGGACGTACCAAGAGACCCAGTACTTC.

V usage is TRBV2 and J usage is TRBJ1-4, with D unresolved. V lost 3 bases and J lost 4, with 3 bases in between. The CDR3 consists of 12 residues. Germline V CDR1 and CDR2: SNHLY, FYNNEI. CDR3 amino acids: CASSESNEKLFF. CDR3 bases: TGTGCCAGCAGTGAGAGTAATGAAAAACTGTTTTTT.

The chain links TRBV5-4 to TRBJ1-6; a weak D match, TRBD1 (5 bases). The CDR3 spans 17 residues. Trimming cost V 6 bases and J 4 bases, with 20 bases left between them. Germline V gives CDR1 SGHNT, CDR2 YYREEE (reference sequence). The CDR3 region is CASTSGAGTNYNSPLHF. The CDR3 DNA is TGTGCCAGCACCAGTGGGGCAGGAACAAATTATAATTCACCCCTCCACTTT.

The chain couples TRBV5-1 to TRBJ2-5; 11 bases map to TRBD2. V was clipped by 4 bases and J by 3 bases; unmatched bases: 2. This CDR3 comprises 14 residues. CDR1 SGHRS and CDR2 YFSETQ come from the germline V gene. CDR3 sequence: CASSPTSGEETQYF. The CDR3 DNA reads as TGCGCCAGCAGCCCGACTAGCGGGGAAGAGACCCAGTACTTC.

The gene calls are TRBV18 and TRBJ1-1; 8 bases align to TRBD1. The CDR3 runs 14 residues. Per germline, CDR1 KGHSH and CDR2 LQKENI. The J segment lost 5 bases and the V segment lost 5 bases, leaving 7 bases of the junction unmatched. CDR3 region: CASSAGTGRTEAFF. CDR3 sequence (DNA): TGTGCCAGCTCAGCCGGGACAGGACGAACTGAAGCTTTCTTT.

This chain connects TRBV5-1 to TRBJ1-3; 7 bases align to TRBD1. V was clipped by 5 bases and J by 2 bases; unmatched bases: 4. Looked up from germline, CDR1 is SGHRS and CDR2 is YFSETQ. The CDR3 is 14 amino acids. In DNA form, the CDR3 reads TGCGCCAGCAGACGTGACAGGGCTGGAAACACCATATATTTT. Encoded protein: CASRRDRAGNTIYF.

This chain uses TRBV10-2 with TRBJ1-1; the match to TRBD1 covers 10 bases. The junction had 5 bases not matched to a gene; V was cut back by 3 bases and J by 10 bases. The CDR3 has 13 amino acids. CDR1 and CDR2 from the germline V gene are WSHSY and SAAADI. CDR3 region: CASSERTGGAAFF. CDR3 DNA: TGCGCCAGCAGTGAACGGACAGGGGGTGCAGCTTTCTTT.

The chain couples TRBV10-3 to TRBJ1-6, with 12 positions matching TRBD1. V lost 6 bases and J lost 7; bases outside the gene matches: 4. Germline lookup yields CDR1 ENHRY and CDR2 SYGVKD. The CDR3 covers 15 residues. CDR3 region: CAIRGTGGENSPLHF. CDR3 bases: TGTGCCATCAGAGGGACAGGGGGCGAAAATTCACCCCTCCACTTT.

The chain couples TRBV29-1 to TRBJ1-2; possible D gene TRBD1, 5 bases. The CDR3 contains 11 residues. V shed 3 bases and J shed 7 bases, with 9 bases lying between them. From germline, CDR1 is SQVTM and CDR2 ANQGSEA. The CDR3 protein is CSVDQGGGYTF. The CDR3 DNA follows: TGCAGCGTTGACCAGGGAGGTGGCTACACCTTC.

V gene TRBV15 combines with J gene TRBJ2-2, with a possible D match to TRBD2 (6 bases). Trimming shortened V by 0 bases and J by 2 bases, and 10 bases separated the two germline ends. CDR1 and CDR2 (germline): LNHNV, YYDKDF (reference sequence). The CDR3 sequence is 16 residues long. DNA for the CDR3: TGTGCCACCAGCAGAGATCTAGCGAGAAACACCGGGGAGCTGTTTTTT. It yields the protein CATSRDLARNTGELFF. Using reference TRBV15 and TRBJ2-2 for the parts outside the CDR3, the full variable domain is DAMVIQNPRYQVTQFGKPVTLSCSQTLNHNVMYWYQQKSSQAPKLLFHYYDKDFNNEADTPDNFQSRRPNTSFCFLDIRSPGLGDTAMYLCATSRDLARNTGELFFGEGSRLTVL.

Here the CDR3 reads CASSQDRSVRTGELFF. CDR3 sequence (DNA): TGTGCCAGCAGCCAAGACCGTAGTGTGCGCACCGGGGAGCTGTTTTTT. This chain uses TRBV3-1 (or the pseudogene TRBV3-2) with TRBJ2-2; no firm D call. In germline, CDR1 is LGHDT, CDR2 YNNKEL (reference sequence). V was pared by 0 bases and J by 4 bases, with 12 bases between. This CDR3 spans 16 amino acids.

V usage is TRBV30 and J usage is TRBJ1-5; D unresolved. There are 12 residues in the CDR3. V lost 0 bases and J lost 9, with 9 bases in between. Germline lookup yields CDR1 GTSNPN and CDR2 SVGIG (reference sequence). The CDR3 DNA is TGTGCCTGGAGTGTACGGCGGGGGCCCCAGCATTTT. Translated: CAWSVRRGPQHF.

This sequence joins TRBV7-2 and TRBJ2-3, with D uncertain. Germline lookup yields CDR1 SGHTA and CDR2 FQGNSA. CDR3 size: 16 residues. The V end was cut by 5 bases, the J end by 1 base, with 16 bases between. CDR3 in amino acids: CASSPLGLHGTDTQYF. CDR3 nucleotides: TGTGCCAGCAGCCCTCTTGGGCTACATGGCACAGATACGCAGTATTTT.

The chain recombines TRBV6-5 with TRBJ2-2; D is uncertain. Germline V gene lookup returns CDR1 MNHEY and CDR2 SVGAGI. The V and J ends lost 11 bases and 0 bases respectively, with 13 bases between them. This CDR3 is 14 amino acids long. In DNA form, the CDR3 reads TGTGCCTTTAGCAGGTCCCCGAACACCGGGGAGCTGTTTTTT. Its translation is CAFSRSPNTGELFF.

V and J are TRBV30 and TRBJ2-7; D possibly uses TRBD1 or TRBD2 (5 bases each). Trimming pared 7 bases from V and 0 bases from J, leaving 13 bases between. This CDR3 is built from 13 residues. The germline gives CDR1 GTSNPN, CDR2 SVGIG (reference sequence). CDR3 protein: CASRRGFSYEQYF. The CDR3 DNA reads TGTGCCTCAAGACGGGGCTTCTCCTACGAGCAGTACTTC. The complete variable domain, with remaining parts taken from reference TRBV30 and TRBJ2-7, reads SQTIHQWPATLVQPVGSPLSLECTVEGTSNPNLYWYRQAAGRGLQLLFYSVGIGQISSEVPQNLSASRPQDRQFILSSKKLLLSDSGFYLCASRRGFSYEQYFGPGTRLTVT.

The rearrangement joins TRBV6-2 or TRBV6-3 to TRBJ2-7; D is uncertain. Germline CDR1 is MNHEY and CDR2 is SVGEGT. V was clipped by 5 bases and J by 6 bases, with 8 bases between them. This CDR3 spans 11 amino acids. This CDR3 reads CASSPRREQYF. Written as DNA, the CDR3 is TGTGCCAGCAGTCCACGGCGCGAGCAGTACTTC.

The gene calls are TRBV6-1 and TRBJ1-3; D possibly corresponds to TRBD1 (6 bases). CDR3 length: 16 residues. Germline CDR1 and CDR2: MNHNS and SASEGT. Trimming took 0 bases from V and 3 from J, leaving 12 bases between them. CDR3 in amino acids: CASSEAAGARGNTIYF. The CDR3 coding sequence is TGTGCCAGCAGTGAAGCGGCGGGGGCGCGTGGAAACACCATATATTTT.

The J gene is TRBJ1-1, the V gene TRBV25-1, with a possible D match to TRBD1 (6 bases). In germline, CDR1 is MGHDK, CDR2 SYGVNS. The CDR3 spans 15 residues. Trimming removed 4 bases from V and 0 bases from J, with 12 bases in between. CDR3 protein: CASSGYRVMNTEAFF. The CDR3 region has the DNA TGTGCCAGCAGTGGATACAGGGTCATGAACACTGAAGCTTTCTTT.

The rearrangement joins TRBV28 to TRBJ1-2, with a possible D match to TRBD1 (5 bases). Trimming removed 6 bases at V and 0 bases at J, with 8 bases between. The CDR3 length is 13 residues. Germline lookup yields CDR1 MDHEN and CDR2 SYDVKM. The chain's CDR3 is CASSTTANYGYTF. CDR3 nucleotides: TGTGCCAGCAGCACGACAGCTAACTATGGCTACACCTTC.